This T cell receptor beta chain was recorded in a study of spatial heterogeneity in lung cancer. Background on the study: Across tumor regions, counts of TCR transcripts showed a strong correlation with a T cell module score derived from matched bulk RNA-seq. Broader study findings: Counts of expanded alpha and beta TCRs within tumors tracked the tumor nonsynonymous mutation count.

Individually, TCR cDNA molecules were each labelled with a unique molecular identifier. From the 5' RACE reads, TCRdb called clonotypes with MiXCR, one entry per CDR3 protein. The sample lists some 2,800 distinct CDR3 sequences, 6% to 7% occurring once. Time point given: sample taken at primary tumor resection. A total of around 67 untreated early-stage non-small cell lung cancer patients served as donors. Unsorted whole RNA from tumor, nontumor lung or frozen PBMC underwent sequencing. This clonotype showed up many times. Its target is unknown. The receptor was derived from a female donor with early-stage non-small cell lung cancer. The sample here was lung tumor tissue, taken at surgery.

The CDR3 nucleotides read TGTGCCAGCAGTGCAGCGTCCGGGGCCAACGTCCTGACTTTC. This gives the protein CASSAASGANVLTF. The rearrangement joins TRBV2 to TRBJ2-6; D gene uncertain. Trimming took off 4 bases at V and 4 bases at J, with 8 bases between the two ends. The CDR3 extends over 14 amino acids. Germline values: CDR1 SNHLY, CDR2 FYNNEI.